This T cell receptor beta chain was captured by sequencing in a study of PD-1 blockade in classical Hodgkin lymphoma. In the case of this clone: The antigen is not known.

Some clones are missing from TCRdb's copy, which holds only in-frame ones; the method was immunoSEQ multiplex PCR. The sample has 10,000 to 13,000 clones; roughly four fifths are singletons. As for time point: cycle 4 day 1 (C4D1), after 6 weeks of nivolumab. All the patients suffered relapse after autologous stem cell transplantation, and brentuximab vedotin exposure differed. Negative selection with magnetic separation was used to purify CD4+ T cells from thawed PBMCs. The study's findings and limits: Those starting nivolumab under 1 year post-ASCT were excluded. Diversity similar to that of newly diagnosed patients was seen at baseline in complete responders. By C4D1, diversity of CD4+ TCRs had risen significantly, whereas that of CD8+ TCRs had not. Baseline TCR diversity was reportedly lower in newly diagnosed patients than healthy donors.

V gave up 2 bases and J gave up 7 bases; unmatched junction bases: 17. CDR1 and CDR2 (germline): SNHLY, FYNNEI. The CDR3 spans 18 residues. This chain connects TRBV2 to TRBJ2-1; TRBD2 aligns across 7 bases. The material sequenced was CD4+ T cells from blood, taken before the fourth cycle of nivolumab. The source is a human donor with classical Hodgkin lymphoma. CDR3 nucleotides: TGTGCCAGCAGTGAATGGGGGGTAGGTGTGGGAGGGGCAAATGAGCAGTTCTTC. Translated: CASSEWGVGVGGANEQFF.